Below are 19 T cell receptor beta chains sequenced from a single sample in a study of blood T cell repertoires in COVID-19. The assay was immunoSEQ multiplex PCR, and TCRdb's table has in-frame clones only and misses some. The sample includes approximately 89,000 clones, 85% to 95% of them seen just once. Sequenced sample: peripheral blood. Receptors were obtained from a woman aged 55-75 years with active COVID-19.

The chain employs TRBV7-2 and TRBJ2-5, with D perhaps matching TRBD2 (7 bases). The V end lost 2 bases, the J end lost 5 bases, and 15 bases lay between the germline ends. This CDR3 region has 15 residues. Germline V gene lookup returns CDR1 SGHTA and CDR2 FQGNSA. The CDR3 coding sequence is TGTGCCAGCAGCTTACAACGGGGGGCCGAGGAGACCCAGTACTTC. It is translated as CASSLQRGAEETQYF.

The chain couples TRBV6-5 to TRBJ2-1; 9 bases are shared with TRBD2. With V trimmed by 7 bases and J by 5 bases, 6 bases remained unmatched. This CDR3 contains 14 residues. CDR1 is MNHEY and CDR2 is SVGAGI in the germline V gene. The CDR3 bases are TGTGCCAGCAAGTTACTAGCGGGTCACAATGAGCAGTTCTTC. Translated: CASKLLAGHNEQFF.

The genes are TRBV6-5 and TRBJ2-1; D is ambiguous. Trimming pared 10 bases from V and 4 bases from J, leaving 14 bases between. In germline, CDR1 is MNHEY, CDR2 SVGAGI. CDR3 length: 13 amino acids. The CDR3 DNA reads as TGTGCCACCCGGTTGGGCAAATACAATGAGCAGTTCTTC. Amino acid sequence: CATRLGKYNEQFF.

The rearrangement links TRBV29-1 to TRBJ1-1, with TRBD1 identical over 11 bases. This CDR3 contains 14 residues. With V trimmed by 5 bases and J by 0 bases, 2 bases remained unmatched. The germline gives CDR1 SQVTM, CDR2 ANQGSEA. As DNA, the CDR3 is TGCAGCGTTACGGACAGGGGGCTGAACACTGAAGCTTTCTTT. This gives the protein CSVTDRGLNTEAFF. The entire variable domain, with the rest obtained from reference TRBV29-1 and TRBJ1-1, is as follows: SAVISQKPSRDICQRGTSLTIQCQVDSQVTMMFWYRQQPGQSLTLIATANQGSEATYESGFVIDKFPISRPNLTFSTLTVSNMSPEDSSIYLCSVTDRGLNTEAFFGQGTRLTVV.

This clone was found once. This sequence joins TRBV19 and TRBJ1-5; D unresolved. V shed 4 bases and J shed 3 bases, with 25 bases lying between them. From germline, CDR1 is LNHDA and CDR2 SQIVND (reference sequence). The CDR3 is 19 residues long. The CDR3 sequence: CASSTVFIGSSSTNQPQHF. In DNA form, the CDR3 reads TGTGCCAGTAGTACCGTGTTTATTGGATCTAGTAGCACCAATCAGCCCCAGCATTTT.

This chain joins TRBV27 and TRBJ1-4; possibly TRBD1 for D (5 bases). From germline, CDR1 is MNHEY and CDR2 SMNVEV (reference sequence). Deletions cut 8 bases from V and 2 bases from J, with 12 bases between. The CDR3 is 14 residues long. CDR3 bases: TGTGCCAGCGGGTCAGGGCTCACTAATGAAAAACTGTTTTTT. Residues: CASGSGLTNEKLFF.

The rearrangement uses TRBV7-3 and TRBJ1-2; D possibly corresponds to TRBD1 (5 bases). V gave up 5 bases and J gave up 6 bases, with 13 bases separating them. Germline V gene sequence: CDR1 SGHTA, CDR2 FQGTGA. The CDR3 loop spans 13 amino acids. Written as DNA, the CDR3 is TGTGCCAGCAGCCCTAGCGGGGCAGATGGCTACACCTTC. Its protein product is CASSPSGADGYTF.

The J gene is TRBJ2-2, the V gene TRBV7-8, with TRBD2 identical over 9 bases. Germline trimming cut 2 bases from V and 5 bases from J; bases unmatched to any gene: 6. CDR3 length equals 16 residues. Per germline, CDR1 SGHVS and CDR2 FQNEAQ. This CDR3 is CASSLSAGGSTGELFF. DNA of the CDR3: TGTGCCAGCAGCTTATCAGCGGGAGGTAGTACCGGGGAGCTGTTTTTT. Full variable domain (missing parts from reference TRBV7-8 and TRBJ2-2): GAGVSQSPRYKVAKRGQDVALRCDPISGHVSLFWYQQALGQGPEFLTYFQNEAQLDKSGLPSDRFFAERPEGSVSTLKIQRTQQEDSAVYLCASSLSAGGSTGELFFGEGSRLTVL.

V is TRBV27 and J is TRBJ2-7; D ambiguous. Germline V gene lookup returns CDR1 MNHEY and CDR2 SMNVEV (reference sequence). The CDR3 is made up of 13 amino acids. Trimming shortened V by 3 bases and J by 0 bases, and 6 bases separated the two germline ends. The CDR3 is CASSFRYSYEQYF. As DNA, the CDR3 is TGTGCCAGCAGTTTCCGGTACTCCTACGAGCAGTACTTC.

This clone has a single count. The V and J genes are TRBV19 and TRBJ1-5; a weak D match, TRBD1 (5 bases). V dropped 1 base and J dropped 3 bases, with 19 bases sitting between them. This CDR3 contains 18 residues. The germline gives CDR1 LNHDA, CDR2 SQIVND (reference sequence). The DNA of the CDR3 is TGTGCCAGTAGTATAGGCAATCGGGCAGGGAAGGTCAATCAGCCCCAGCATTTT. It is translated as CASSIGNRAGKVNQPQHF.

The rearrangement joins TRBV19 to TRBJ2-2; D call uncertain. The V gene lost 6 bases and the J gene lost 7 bases, with 12 bases spanning the gap. The CDR3 spans 13 residues. Germline V gene sequence: CDR1 LNHDA, CDR2 SQIVND (reference sequence). CDR3 region: CASRPPKSGELFF. CDR3 bases: TGTGCCAGTAGGCCCCCGAAGAGCGGGGAGCTGTTTTTT.

The V call is TRBV18, the J call TRBJ1-1; no clear D. The CDR3 spans 15 residues. Germline V gives CDR1 KGHSH, CDR2 LQKENI. V lost 5 bases to trimming and J lost 7 bases, with 20 bases between them. The DNA for the CDR3 is TGTGCCAGCTCATTACGGGTGTCGGGAGAGAGTGAAGCTTTCTTT. Translated, it gives CASSLRVSGESEAFF.

The V call is TRBV24-1, the J call TRBJ1-2; 9 nucleotides agree with TRBD1. There are 18 residues in the CDR3. Germline V lookup: CDR1 KGHDR, CDR2 SFDVKD. V shed 5 bases, J shed 0 bases, and the junction held 12 bases outside the gene matches. CDR3 nucleotides: TGTGCCACCAGTGCCACGTCCGGGACAGGGAACCCTAACTATGGCTACACCTTC. This gives the protein CATSATSGTGNPNYGYTF.

V gene TRBV11-3 combines with J gene TRBJ2-7, with D hard to call. CDR3 size: 14 residues. The V end lost 6 bases, the J end lost 6 bases, and 18 bases lay between the germline ends. Germline V gene data show CDR1 as SGHNT and CDR2 as YENEEA. CDR3 sequence reads: CASSTNSVIREQYF. As DNA, the CDR3 is TGTGCCAGCAGTACAAATTCCGTCATCCGCGAGCAGTACTTC. The variable domain in full, completed from reference TRBV11-3 and TRBJ2-7, reads EAGVVQSPRYKIIEKKQPVAFWCNPISGHNTLYWYLQNLGQGPELLIRYENEEAVDDSQLPKDRFSAERLKGVDSTLKIQPAELGDSAVYLCASSTNSVIREQYFGPGTRLTVT.

This chain uses TRBV11-2 with TRBJ2-2; D is perhaps TRBD1 (5 bases). Trimming took off 6 bases at V and 4 bases at J, with 12 bases between the two ends. Per the germline V gene, CDR1 is SGHAT and CDR2 is FQNNGV. The CDR3 contains 14 residues. The CDR3 nucleotides are TGTGCCAGCAGTTTGGGGCAGGCCACCGGGGAGCTGTTTTTT. It encodes CASSLGQATGELFF. The complete variable domain, with remaining parts taken from reference TRBV11-2 and TRBJ2-2, reads EAGVAQSPRYKIIEKRQSVAFWCNPISGHATLYWYQQILGQGPKLLIQFQNNGVVDDSQLPKDRFSAERLKGVDSTLKIQPAKLEDSAVYLCASSLGQATGELFFGEGSRLTVL.

CDR3 nucleotide sequence: TGTGCCAGCAGCTTAGCGGGGGCCTACCAAGAGACCCAGTACTTC. Encoded protein: CASSLAGAYQETQYF. The chain employs TRBV7-2 and TRBJ2-5, with a weak D call TRBD1 (6 bases). In germline, CDR1 is SGHTA, CDR2 FQGNSA. V dropped 0 bases and J dropped 0 bases, with 8 bases sitting between them. CDR3 length: 15 amino acids.

The chain recombines TRBV12-3 or TRBV12-4 with TRBJ1-5, with D unclear. The CDR3 length is 12 residues. V was pared by 2 bases and J by 5 bases, with 4 bases between. The CDR3 region has the DNA TGTGCCAGCAGTTTACCCGATCAGCCCCAGCATTTT. Translation gives CASSLPDQPQHF.

This clone occurred once. V usage is TRBV11-2 and J usage is TRBJ2-2; 14 bases are a match to TRBD2. The CDR3 is 16 residues long. Germline loops: CDR1 SGHAT, CDR2 FQNNGV. The V and J ends lost 5 bases and 5 bases, in that order; junction bases with no gene match: 4. In nucleotides, the CDR3 is TGTGCCAGCAGCCGACTAGCGGGGGGGCTAACCGGGGAGCTGTTTTTT. It translates to CASSRLAGGLTGELFF. The variable domain in full, completed from reference TRBV11-2 and TRBJ2-2, reads EAGVAQSPRYKIIEKRQSVAFWCNPISGHATLYWYQQILGQGPKLLIQFQNNGVVDDSQLPKDRFSAERLKGVDSTLKIQPAKLEDSAVYLCASSRLAGGLTGELFFGEGSRLTVL.

This rearrangement joins TRBV5-1 to TRBJ1-4; maybe TRBD1 (5 bases). Germline V gene lookup returns CDR1 SGHRS and CDR2 YFSETQ. The germline V and J ends were trimmed by 0 bases and 3 bases, with 9 bases remaining between them. The CDR3 has 15 residues. The CDR3 spells CASSLAPGPNEKLFF. CDR3 sequence (DNA): TGCGCCAGCAGCTTGGCCCCAGGGCCTAATGAAAAACTGTTTTTT.